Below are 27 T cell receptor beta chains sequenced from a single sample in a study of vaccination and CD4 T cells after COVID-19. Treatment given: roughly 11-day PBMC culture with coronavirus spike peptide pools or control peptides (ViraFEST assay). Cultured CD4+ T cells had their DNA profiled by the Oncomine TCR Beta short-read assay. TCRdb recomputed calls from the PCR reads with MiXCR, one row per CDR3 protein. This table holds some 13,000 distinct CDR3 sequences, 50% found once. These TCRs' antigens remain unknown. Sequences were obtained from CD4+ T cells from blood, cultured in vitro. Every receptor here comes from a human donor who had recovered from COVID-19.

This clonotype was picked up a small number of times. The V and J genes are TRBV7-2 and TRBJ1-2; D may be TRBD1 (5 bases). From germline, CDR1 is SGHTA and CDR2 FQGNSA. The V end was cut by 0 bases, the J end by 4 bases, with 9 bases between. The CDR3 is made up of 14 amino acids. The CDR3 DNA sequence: TGTGCCAGCAGCTTAGCGGGGCAGGCCTATGGCTACACCTTC. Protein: CASSLAGQAYGYTF.

The CDR3 sequence is CASRRRGGPVEQFF. CDR3 DNA sequence: TGTGCCAGCAGGCGGCGGGGGGGCCCGGTTGAGCAGTTCTTC. The J gene is TRBJ2-1, the V gene TRBV12-3 or TRBV12-4; 9 nucleotides align to TRBD2. CDR3 size: 14 residues. J gave up 9 bases and V 6 bases, and 9 bases lay outside the gene matches.

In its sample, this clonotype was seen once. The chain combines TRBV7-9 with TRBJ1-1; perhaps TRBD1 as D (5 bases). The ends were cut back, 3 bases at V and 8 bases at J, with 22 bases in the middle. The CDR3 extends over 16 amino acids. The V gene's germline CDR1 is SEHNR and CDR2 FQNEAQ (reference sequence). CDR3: CASSFIVTVGRDEAFF. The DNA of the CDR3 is TGTGCCAGCAGCTTTATCGTTACAGTCGGCAGGGACGAAGCTTTCTTT.

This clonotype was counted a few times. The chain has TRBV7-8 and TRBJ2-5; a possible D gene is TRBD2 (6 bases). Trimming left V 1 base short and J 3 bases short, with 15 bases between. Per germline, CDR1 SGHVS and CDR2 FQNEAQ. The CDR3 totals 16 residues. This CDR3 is CASSLGVGGPEETQYF. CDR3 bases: TGTGCCAGCAGCTTAGGGGTCGGGGGTCCAGAAGAGACCCAGTACTTC.

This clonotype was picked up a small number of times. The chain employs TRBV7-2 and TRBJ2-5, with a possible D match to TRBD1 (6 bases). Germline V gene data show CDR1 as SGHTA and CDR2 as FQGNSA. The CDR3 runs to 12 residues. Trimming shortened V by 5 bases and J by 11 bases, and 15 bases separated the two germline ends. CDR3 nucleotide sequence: TGTGCCAGCAGCCTCCCGACCGGGACACAGTACTTC. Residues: CASSLPTGTQYF.

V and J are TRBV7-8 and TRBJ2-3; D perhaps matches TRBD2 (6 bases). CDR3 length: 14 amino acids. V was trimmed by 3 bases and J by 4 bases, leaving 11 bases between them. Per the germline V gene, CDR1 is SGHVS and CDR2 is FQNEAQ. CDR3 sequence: CASSFRWEADTQYF. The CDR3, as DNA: TGTGCCAGCAGCTTCCGCTGGGAGGCAGATACGCAGTATTTT.

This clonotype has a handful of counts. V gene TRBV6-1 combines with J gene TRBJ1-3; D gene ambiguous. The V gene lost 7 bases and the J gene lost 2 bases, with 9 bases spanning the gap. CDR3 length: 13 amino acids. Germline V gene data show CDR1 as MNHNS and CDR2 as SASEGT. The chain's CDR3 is CASNWAPGNTIYF. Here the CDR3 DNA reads TGTGCCAGCAACTGGGCGCCTGGAAACACCATATATTTT.

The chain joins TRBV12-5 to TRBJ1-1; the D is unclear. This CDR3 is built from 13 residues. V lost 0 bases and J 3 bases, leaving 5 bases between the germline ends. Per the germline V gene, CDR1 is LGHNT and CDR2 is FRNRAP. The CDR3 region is CASGLVAHTEAFF. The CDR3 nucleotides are TGTGCTAGTGGTTTGGTAGCCCACACTGAAGCTTTCTTT.

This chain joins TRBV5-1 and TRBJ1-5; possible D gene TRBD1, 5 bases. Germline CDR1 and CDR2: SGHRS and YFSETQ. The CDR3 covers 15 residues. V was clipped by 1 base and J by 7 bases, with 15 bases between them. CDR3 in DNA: TGCGCCAGCAGCTTGCAGAGCTTTCGGGGGCAGCCCCAGCATTTT. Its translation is CASSLQSFRGQPQHF.

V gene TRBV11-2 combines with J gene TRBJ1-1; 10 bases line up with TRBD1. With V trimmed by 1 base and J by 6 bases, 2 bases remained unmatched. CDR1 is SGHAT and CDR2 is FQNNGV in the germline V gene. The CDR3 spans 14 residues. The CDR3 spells CASSLVGQGAEAFF. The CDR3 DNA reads TGTGCCAGCAGCTTAGTAGGACAGGGGGCTGAAGCTTTCTTT. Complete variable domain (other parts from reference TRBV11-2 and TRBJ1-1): EAGVAQSPRYKIIEKRQSVAFWCNPISGHATLYWYQQILGQGPKLLIQFQNNGVVDDSQLPKDRFSAERLKGVDSTLKIQPAKLEDSAVYLCASSLVGQGAEAFFGQGTRLTVV.

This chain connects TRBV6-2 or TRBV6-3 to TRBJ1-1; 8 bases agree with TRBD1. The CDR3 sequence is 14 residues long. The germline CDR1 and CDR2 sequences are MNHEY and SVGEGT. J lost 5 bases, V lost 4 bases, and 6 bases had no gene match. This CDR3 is CASSFTDRETEAFF. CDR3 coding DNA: TGTGCCAGCAGTTTCACGGACAGGGAAACTGAAGCTTTCTTT.

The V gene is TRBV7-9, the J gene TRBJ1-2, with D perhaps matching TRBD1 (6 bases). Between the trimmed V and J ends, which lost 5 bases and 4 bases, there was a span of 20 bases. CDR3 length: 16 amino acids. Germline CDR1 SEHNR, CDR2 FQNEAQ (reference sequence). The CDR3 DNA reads TGTGCCAGCAGCCATCCTACAGGGAGCCTCCTCTATGGCTACACCTTC. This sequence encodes CASSHPTGSLLYGYTF.

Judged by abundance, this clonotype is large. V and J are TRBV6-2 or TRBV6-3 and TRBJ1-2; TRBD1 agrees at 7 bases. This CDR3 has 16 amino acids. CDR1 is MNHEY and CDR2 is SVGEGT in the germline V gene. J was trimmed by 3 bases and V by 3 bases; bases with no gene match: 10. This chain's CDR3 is CASSYVTGSMDYGYTF. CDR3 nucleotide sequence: TGTGCCAGCAGTTATGTGACAGGGAGTATGGACTATGGCTACACCTTC.

The CDR3 DNA reads as TGTGCCACCGGGAGTGGGAGCACAGATACGCAGTATTTT. Protein product: CATGSGSTDTQYF. V is TRBV24-1 and J is TRBJ2-3; D perhaps matches TRBD2 (5 bases). The CDR3 loop spans 13 amino acids. Germline V gene lookup returns CDR1 KGHDR and CDR2 SFDVKD. Trimming shortened V by 9 bases and J by 0 bases, and 9 bases separated the two germline ends.

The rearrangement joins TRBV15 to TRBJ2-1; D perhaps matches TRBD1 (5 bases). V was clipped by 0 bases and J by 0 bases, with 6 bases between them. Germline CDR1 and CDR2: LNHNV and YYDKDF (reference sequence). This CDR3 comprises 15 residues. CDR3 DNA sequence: TGTGCCACCAGCAGAGAAGACAGCTCCTACAATGAGCAGTTCTTC. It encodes CATSREDSSYNEQFF.

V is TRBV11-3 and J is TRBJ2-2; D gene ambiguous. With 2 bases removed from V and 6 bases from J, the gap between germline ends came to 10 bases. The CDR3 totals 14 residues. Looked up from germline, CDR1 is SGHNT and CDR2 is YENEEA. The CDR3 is CASSLSPVAGELFF. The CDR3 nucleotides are TGTGCCAGCAGCTTAAGTCCAGTCGCCGGGGAGCTGTTTTTT.

CDR3 coding DNA: TGTGCCAGCGGGGAGAGGGGGGCTGGGGAGACCCAGTACTTC. The encoded protein is CASGERGAGETQYF. V and J are TRBV6-1 and TRBJ2-5; D may be TRBD1 or TRBD2 (6 bases each). CDR3 length: 14 amino acids. Germline V CDR1 and CDR2: MNHNS, SASEGT. V was cut by 8 bases and J by 5 bases, with 18 bases left in between.

The CDR3 loop is CASTRWGAGNTIYF. CDR3 bases: TGCGCCAGCACGCGTTGGGGTGCTGGAAACACCATATATTTT. The chain uses TRBV10-1 and TRBJ1-3; D uncertain. Trimming took 7 bases from V and 2 from J, leaving 12 bases between them. CDR3 size: 14 residues. Germline V gene lookup returns CDR1 WNHNN and CDR2 SYGVQD (reference sequence).

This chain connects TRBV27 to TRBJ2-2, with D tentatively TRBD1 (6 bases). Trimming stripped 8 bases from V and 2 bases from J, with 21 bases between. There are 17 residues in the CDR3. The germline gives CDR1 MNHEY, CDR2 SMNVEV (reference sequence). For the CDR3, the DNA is TGTGCCAGCTCTCGGGACCACCGACAGGAAAACACCGGGGAGCTGTTTTTT. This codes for CASSRDHRQENTGELFF.

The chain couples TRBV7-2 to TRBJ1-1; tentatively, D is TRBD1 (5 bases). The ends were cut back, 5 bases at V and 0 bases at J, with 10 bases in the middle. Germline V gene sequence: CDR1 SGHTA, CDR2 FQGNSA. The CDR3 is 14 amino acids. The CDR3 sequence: CASSRRALNTEAFF. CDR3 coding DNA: TGTGCCAGCAGCCGCAGGGCTTTGAACACTGAAGCTTTCTTT.

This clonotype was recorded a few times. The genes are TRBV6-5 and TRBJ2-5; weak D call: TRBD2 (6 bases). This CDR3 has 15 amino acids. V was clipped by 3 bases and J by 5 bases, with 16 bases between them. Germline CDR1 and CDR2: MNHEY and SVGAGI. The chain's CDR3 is CASSYLGSGGETQYF. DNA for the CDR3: TGTGCCAGCAGTTATTTAGGCTCTGGAGGGGAGACCCAGTACTTC.

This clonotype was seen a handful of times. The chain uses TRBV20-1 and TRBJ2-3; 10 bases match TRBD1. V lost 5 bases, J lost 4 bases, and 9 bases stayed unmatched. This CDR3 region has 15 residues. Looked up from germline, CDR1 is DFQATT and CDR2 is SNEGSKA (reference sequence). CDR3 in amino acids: CSARPGQGSADTQYF. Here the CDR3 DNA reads TGCAGTGCTCGACCGGGACAGGGGTCGGCAGATACGCAGTATTTT.

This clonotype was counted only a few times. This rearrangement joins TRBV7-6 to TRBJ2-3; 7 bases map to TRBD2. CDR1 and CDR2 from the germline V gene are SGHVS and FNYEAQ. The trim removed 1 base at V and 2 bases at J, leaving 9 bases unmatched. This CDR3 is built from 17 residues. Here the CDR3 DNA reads TGTGCCAGCAGCTTAGTGTCTAGCGGAATATACACAGATACGCAGTATTTT. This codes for CASSLVSSGIYTDTQYF.

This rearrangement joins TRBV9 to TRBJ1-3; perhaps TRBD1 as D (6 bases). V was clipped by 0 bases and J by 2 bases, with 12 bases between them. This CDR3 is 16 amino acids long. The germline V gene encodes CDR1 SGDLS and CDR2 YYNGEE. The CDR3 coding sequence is TGTGCCAGCAGCGTAGCTCCGGGGACAACTGGAAACACCATATATTTT. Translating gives CASSVAPGTTGNTIYF. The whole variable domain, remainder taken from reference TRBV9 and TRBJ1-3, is DSGVTQTPKHLITATGQRVTLRCSPRSGDLSVYWYQQSLDQGLQFLIQYYNGEERAKGNILERFSAQQFPDLHSELNLSSLELGDSALYFCASSVAPGTTGNTIYFGEGSWLTVV.

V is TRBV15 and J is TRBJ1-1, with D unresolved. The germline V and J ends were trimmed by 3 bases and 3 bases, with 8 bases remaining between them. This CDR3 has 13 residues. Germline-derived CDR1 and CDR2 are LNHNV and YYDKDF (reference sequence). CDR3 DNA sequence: TGTGCCACCAGCAGCGTCCAATACACTGAAGCTTTCTTT. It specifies CATSSVQYTEAFF.

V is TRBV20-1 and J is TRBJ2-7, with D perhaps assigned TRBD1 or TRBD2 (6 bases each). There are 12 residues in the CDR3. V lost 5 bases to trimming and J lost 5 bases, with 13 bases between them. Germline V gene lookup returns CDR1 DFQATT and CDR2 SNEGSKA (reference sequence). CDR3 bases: TGCAGTGCTTCCCGGGGGCTCAACGAGCAGTACTTC. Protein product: CSASRGLNEQYF.

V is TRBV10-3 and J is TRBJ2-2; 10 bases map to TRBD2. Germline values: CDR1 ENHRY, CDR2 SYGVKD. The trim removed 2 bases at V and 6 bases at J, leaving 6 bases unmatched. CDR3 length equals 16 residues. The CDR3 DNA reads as TGTGCCATCAGTGAGACCCCAGCGGGGGGGCCCGGGGAGCTGTTTTTT. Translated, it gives CAISETPAGGPGELFF.